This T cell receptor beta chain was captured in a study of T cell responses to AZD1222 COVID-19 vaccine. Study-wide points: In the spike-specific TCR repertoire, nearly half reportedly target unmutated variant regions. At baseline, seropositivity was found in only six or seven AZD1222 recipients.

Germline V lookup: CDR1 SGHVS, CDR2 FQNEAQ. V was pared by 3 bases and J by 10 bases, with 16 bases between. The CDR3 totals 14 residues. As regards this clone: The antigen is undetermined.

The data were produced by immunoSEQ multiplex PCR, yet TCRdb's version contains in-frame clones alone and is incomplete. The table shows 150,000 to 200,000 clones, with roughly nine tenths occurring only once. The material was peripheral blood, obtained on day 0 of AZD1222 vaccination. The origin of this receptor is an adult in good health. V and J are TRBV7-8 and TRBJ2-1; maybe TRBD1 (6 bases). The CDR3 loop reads CASSLGDRLKEQFF. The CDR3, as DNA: TGTGCCAGCAGCTTGGGCGACAGGCTAAAAGAGCAGTTCTTC.